This section outlines one T cell receptor beta chain sequence together with its context. Its antigen is as yet unknown. The entry originates in a study of T cell responses to AZD1222 COVID-19 vaccine. Findings of the study overall: Most donors were white British and more were female, and clonal diversity was possibly underestimated. Vaccine-associated CD4 TCRs ranged over spike, dominating at 160-218 and 743-854.

The table came from immunoSEQ multiplex PCR; TCRdb's copy has only in-frame clones and leaves some out. The data hold under 150,000 clones, with around nine tenths observed a single time. V gave up 4 bases and J gave up 3 bases, with 10 bases separating them. The germline gives CDR1 MNHNY, CDR2 SVGAGI (reference sequence). This CDR3 contains 13 residues. This chain connects TRBV6-6 to TRBJ2-7; D gene ambiguous. This sample comprised peripheral blood, obtained on day 0 of MenACWY control vaccination. This receptor was obtained from an adult in good health. In DNA form, the CDR3 reads TGTGCCAGCAGTTTGGCCGAAGTCTACGAGCAGTACTTC. Its protein product is CASSLAEVYEQYF.